This TCR beta chain was captured by sequencing in a study of shared T cell receptors in the human thymus. TCRdb's copy holds only in-frame clones and misses some; the assay was immunoSEQ multiplex PCR. The table lists about 380,000 clones, roughly 94% of them singletons. There are 14 residues in the CDR3. Trimming cost V 2 bases and J 2 bases, with 9 bases left between them. Looked up from germline, CDR1 is MDHEN and CDR2 is SYDVKM. The source material was thymocytes. The receptor was derived from a human donor. This sequence joins TRBV28 and TRBJ2-5, with D unclear. The CDR3 DNA sequence: TGTGCCAGCAGTTTACAACAGCTACAAGAGACCCAGTACTTC. Protein sequence: CASSLQQLQETQYF.